This T cell receptor beta chain was retrieved from a study of blood T cell repertoires in COVID-19. Here immunoSEQ multiplex PCR was the method, and the copy in TCRdb shows in-frame clones only, minus some. The sample includes 100,000 to 150,000 clones, 70% to 80% seen only once; the top ten take around 6.6%. V was pared by 8 bases and J by 0 bases, with 22 bases between. Looked up from germline, CDR1 is MRHNA and CDR2 is SNTAGT. This CDR3 is 17 amino acids long. The rearrangement joins TRBV6-4 to TRBJ1-1; possible D gene TRBD1, 6 bases. The specimen sequenced was peripheral blood. The receptor comes from a man in his 70s with acute or convalescent COVID-19. CDR3 DNA sequence: TGTGCCAGCGCTAAAAGGACAGATATACCCATGAACACTGAAGCTTTCTTT. This codes for CASAKRTDIPMNTEAFF.